This T cell receptor beta chain is from a study of regulatory T cells in long-lasting Graves disease. Study summary: The term persistent Graves' disease signified upward of 5 years on antithyroid drugs with positive TSH receptor antibodies. General study points: It was in persistent disease that TRBV28, TRBJ1-2 and TRBJ2-5 were favored. Relative to newly diagnosed Graves' patients, persistent ones had lower TCR diversity.

V was shortened by 3 bases and J by 3 bases, with 14 bases between the two germline ends. Germline V gene data show CDR1 as MNHGY and CDR2 as SVAAGI. This CDR3 is 15 amino acids long. Construction of the TCR beta libraries employed iRepertoire HTBI primers in conjunction with Arm-PCR of CDR3 regions. TCRdb fed the multiplex PCR reads into MiXCR, producing one record per CDR3 protein. The repertoire holds around 500,000 distinct CDR3 sequences, with less than 25% as singletons. Time point of the sample: persistent/refractory GD, antithyroid drugs over 5 years with positive TRAb. TCR sequences were obtained from RNA taken from PBMCs. There are a few counts of this clonotype. Its antigen is unknown.

The chain recombines TRBV6-9 with TRBJ1-2; D gene ambiguous. The sequences come from peripheral blood mononuclear cells (PBMCs), collected when the disease was refractory, from a patient treated with antithyroid drugs. The TCR sequence derives from a female donor with Graves disease. CDR3 bases: TGTGCCAGCAGTTACTCTATGGGCTCTGACTATGGCTACACCTTC. Protein: CASSYSMGSDYGYTF.